This TCR beta chain came from a study of control samples from healthy donors and cancer patients. Generated by immunoSEQ multiplex PCR, the TCRdb table keeps only in-frame clones and is missing some. Seen here are about 86,000 clones, more than 80% observed once, and the top ten hold around 1.5%. The CDR3 is 13 residues long. Per the germline V gene, CDR1 is MRHNA and CDR2 is SNTAGT. V was clipped by 11 bases and J by 7 bases; unmatched bases: 8. V and J are TRBV6-4 and TRBJ1-4; 9 positions agree with TRBD1. The material sequenced was blood. This receptor was taken from a young woman in good health. CDR3 amino acids: CAGIGQGREKLFF. CDR3 sequence (DNA): TGTGCCGGTATAGGACAGGGGCGTGAAAAACTGTTTTTT.